This T cell receptor beta chain was identified during a study of T cell responses to AZD1222 COVID-19 vaccine. Assay: immunoSEQ multiplex PCR; the TCRdb copy retains only in-frame clones and omits some. The table has some 84,000 clones, 87% seen once. This CDR3 is built from 15 residues. In germline, CDR1 is KGHSH, CDR2 LQKENI. V was cut by 6 bases and J by 0 bases, with 14 bases left in between. The material sequenced was peripheral blood, taken 28 days after the second AZD1222 dose. The chain has TRBV18 and TRBJ1-2, with no clear D. This clonotype originated in an adult who received the AZD1222 COVID-19 vaccine. In nucleotides, the CDR3 is TGTGCCAGCTCTCCTAAACGGGGTACTAACTATGGCTACACCTTC. It yields the protein CASSPKRGTNYGYTF. Using reference TRBV18 and TRBJ1-2 for the parts outside the CDR3, the full variable domain is NAGVMQNPRHLVRRRGQEARLRCSPMKGHSHVYWYRQLPEEGLKFMVYLQKENIIDESGMPKERFSAEFPKEGPSILRIQQVVRGDSAAYFCASSPKRGTNYGYTFGSGTRLTVV.